What follows describes a single TCR beta chain. Between the trimmed V and J ends, which lost 11 bases and 5 bases, there was a span of 10 bases. This CDR3 has 11 residues. The germline V gene has CDR1 MNHEY and CDR2 SMNVEV (reference sequence). The record originates from a study of T-cell reconstitution after alpha-beta-depleted transplantation in children. Preparation of the TCRbeta library involved a method that used unique molecular identifiers. TCRdb redid the calling of the PCR reads with MiXCR, one entry per CDR3 protein. The sample lists 450,000 to 700,000 distinct CDR3 sequences, roughly 30% seen once, with around a third in the top ten.

The chain is built from TRBV27 and TRBJ1-5, with D possibly being TRBD1 (5 bases). The clonotype was recovered from a boy under three years old with Wiskott-Aldrich syndrome, due to receive a stem cell transplant. Specimen: PBMCs, collected before TCRalphabeta/CD19-depleted stem cell transplant. This chain's CDR3 is CAGRDDQPQHF. Here the CDR3 DNA reads TGTGCCGGGCGGGACGATCAGCCCCAGCATTTT.